This is a list of T cell receptor beta chains from one sample in a study of T cells in Graves' hyperthyroidism and ophthalmopathy. In TCRdb, the multiplex PCR reads were re-called with MiXCR into one record per CDR3 protein. The sample yields 700,000 or so distinct CDR3 sequences, 15% to 20% seen once. Sequencing input: blood. These receptors came from a man between 18 and 35 years old with Graves' hyperthyroidism. The CDR3 runs from the conserved cysteine through the conserved F or W.

length	V	CDR3
11	TRBV2	CASWSGETQYF
16	TRBV27	CASSLVPGGAGQPQHF
15	TRBV6-5	CASSYRTPGAYEQYF
13	TRBV9	CASSVVWDTEAFF
15	TRBV14	CASSQVVRISYEQYF
15	TRBV5-1	CASSLYGGGRQGYTF
18	TRBV20-1	CSARDPRRGKSSYNEQFF
16	TRBV7-9	CASSLAGGVTGSPLHF
13	TRBV24-1	CATSGTGANEQYF
12	TRBV7-2	CASSRPGYEQYF
15	TRBV4-1	CASAERGTGNQPQHF
17	TRBV12-3/TRBV12-4	CASSLKAWQSSYNEQFF
13	TRBV27	CASSPLHSQPQHF
14	TRBV12-3/TRBV12-4	CASSLQLSYYEQYF
15	TRBV7-2	CASSWTSGSTYEQYF
15	TRBV11-1	CASSSAYRGQETQYF
17	TRBV3-1	CASSQGLASGRTDTQYF
15	TRBV11-2	CASSPLGEANNEQFF
15	TRBV2	CASSEDRPSSYEQYF
14	TRBV6-1	CASSEGLATDTQYF
17	TRBV28	CASEGLAGGNVQETQYF
15	TRBV20-1	CSARDMDRANDEQFF
16	TRBV7-8	CASSLSRGDGSYEQYF
13	TRBV7-2	CASSRGVGDGYTF
13	TRBV20-1	CSARGRGTDTQYF
14	TRBV18	CASSATSGTDTQYF
13	TRBV20-1	CSAALRENTEAFF
14	TRBV19	CASSILGQNYGYTF
15	TRBV6-5	CASSYSGVMNTEAFF
14	TRBV6-2/TRBV6-3	CASSYPPSSYEQYF
15	TRBV13	CASSLAGTRYTEAFF
13	TRBV12-3/TRBV12-4	CASSLTGAGGYTF
15	TRBV7-9	CASSSEPQEGDTQYF
17	TRBV10-2	CASRKRDPARGTDTQYF
15	TRBV20-1	CSANIAGRNTGELFF
16	TRBV7-2	CASSAQLLGHGNTIYF
16	TRBV4-2	CASSQWQGEGTDTQYF
15	TRBV12-3/TRBV12-4	CASSLGNGGGETQYF
16	TRBV7-2	CASSAPPKGWNTEAFF
17	TRBV7-2	CASSQGLAGGFQETQYF
16	TRBV7-8	CASSPAPGSSHNEQFF
19	TRBV28	CASSFPPRDMTYMNTEAFF
13	TRBV30	CAWGSGNYQPQHF
18	TRBV4-1	CASSQFPKRGSNHNEQFF
17	TRBV20-1	CSARVRLAGLGLHEQFF
14	TRBV6-1	CASRGDRHSYEQYF
14	TRBV20-1	CSALSGRKHNEQFF
15	TRBV13	CASTRGQAGGHEQYF
14	TRBV18	CASSPGRGQNEQFF
17	TRBV7-2	CASRLGADGADTGELFF
13	TRBV28	CASSFSENTEAFF
15	TRBV9	CASSERPSSGNTIYF
13	TRBV6-1	CASGSGRAGEQYF